This section outlines one TCR beta chain sequence together with its context. The entry originates in a study of blood T cell repertoires in COVID-19. Background on the study: The United States, Italy and Spain provided the acute and convalescent COVID-19 samples.

This CDR3 has 14 amino acids. Germline CDR1 and CDR2: DFQATT and SNEGSKA (reference sequence). V lost 3 bases and J lost 7; bases outside the gene matches: 10. The repertoire was sequenced with immunoSEQ multiplex PCR; TCRdb's copy has only in-frame clones and lacks some. The data show 250,000 or so clones, approximately 91% seen once. This rearrangement joins TRBV20-1 to TRBJ1-2; 8 bases align to TRBD1. The sample comprised peripheral blood. The TCR was taken from a young man with COVID-19, enrolled during active disease. The DNA for the CDR3 is TGCAGTGCTAGTGACAGGGGTATGCTCCGTGGCTACACCTTC. This codes for CSASDRGMLRGYTF.